The T cell receptor (beta chain) under discussion was sequenced for a study of T cell responses to AZD1222 COVID-19 vaccine. Notes on the study in general: The span of vaccine-associated CD4 TCRs extended across spike, with dominance at 160-218 and 743-854.

Measured with immunoSEQ multiplex PCR; TCRdb has only the in-frame clones, and not every one. The sample has about 110,000 clones, around 87% seen once. Germline-derived CDR1 and CDR2 are SGDLS and YYNGEE. V dropped 3 bases and J dropped 5 bases, with 15 bases sitting between them. This CDR3 comprises 15 residues. With respect to this clone: Its specificity is not known.

This TCR was sampled from an adult who received the AZD1222 COVID-19 vaccine. This material consisted of peripheral blood, taken 28 days after the second AZD1222 dose. The gene calls are TRBV9 and TRBJ1-5; D gene ambiguous. The CDR3 protein is CASSAIGRTDQPQHF. The CDR3 nucleotides are TGTGCCAGCAGCGCGATAGGACGAACGGATCAGCCCCAGCATTTT.